The rows below give T cell receptor beta chains drawn from one sample of a study of blood T cells in healthy people across ages. Via MiXCR, TCRdb re-called the 5' RACE reads, giving one row per CDR3 protein. The sample carries about 1,000,000 distinct CDR3 sequences, 35% to 50% recorded once. Input material: blood. Receptor source: a woman aged 55 to 70 in good health. Each CDR3 is given with its conserved first and last residue. Each record gives: CDR3 protein, CDR3 DNA, V gene, CDR3 length, clone size, D gene, J gene. D genes are given only for firm matches. Not every row has a clone size; where given, it reads once, few, many or a size class.

CASSLASPGEAFF,TGCGCCAGCAGCTTGGCGTCCCCGGGGGAAGCTTTCTTT,TRBV5-1,13,.,.,TRBJ1-1
CASRYGLQSSYEQYF,TGTGCCAGCAGATACGGACTCCAATCTTCCTACGAGCAGTACTTC,TRBV6-6,15,few,.,TRBJ2-7
CASSPLENNEQFF,TGTGCCAGCAGCCCACTAGAAAACAATGAGCAGTTCTTC,TRBV6-5,13,.,.,TRBJ2-1
CASSSGLGPYEQYF,TGTGCCAGCAGTTCGGGACTAGGGCCCTACGAGCAGTACTTC,TRBV2,14,few,TRBD2,TRBJ2-7
CASSESGGAGANVLTF,TGCGCCAGTAGTGAGTCGGGGGGAGCTGGGGCCAACGTCCTGACTTTC,TRBV10-2,16,few,TRBD2,TRBJ2-6
CASSTQDGKGYGYTF,TGCGCCAGCAGCACCCAGGACGGGAAGGGATACGGCTACACCTTC,TRBV5-1,15,.,.,TRBJ1-2
CVSSLWAGRTSGANVLTF,TGTGTCAGCAGCTTATGGGCGGGACGAACTTCTGGGGCCAACGTCCTGACTTTC,TRBV7-3,18,.,.,TRBJ2-6
CASSVLGQETQYF,TGTGCCAGCAGCGTTCTGGGGCAAGAGACCCAGTACTTC,TRBV7-9,13,.,.,TRBJ2-5
CSVPRRVEQYF,TGCAGCGTCCCCCGGAGGGTCGAGCAGTACTTC,TRBV29-1,11,few,.,TRBJ2-7
CASSRKGTGAYEQYF,TGTGCCAGCAGCCGAAAGGGGACGGGGGCCTACGAGCAGTACTTC,TRBV3-1,15,once,.,TRBJ2-7
CATSDSDAISYNEQFF,TGTGCCACCAGCGATTCAGACGCGATCTCCTACAATGAGCAGTTCTTC,TRBV15,16,.,.,TRBJ2-1
CASRSQSGPDTQYF,TGTGCCAGCAGATCCCAGTCAGGGCCAGATACGCAGTATTTT,TRBV6-5,14,.,.,TRBJ2-3
CASRAQGLETQYF,TGTGCCAGCAGGGCTCAGGGATTGGAGACCCAGTACTTC,TRBV6-1,13,.,.,TRBJ2-5
CASSLAEIAGEQFF,TGTGCCAGCAGCTTAGCAGAGATAGCGGGAGAGCAGTTCTTC,TRBV7-6,14,.,TRBD2,TRBJ2-1
CASSQGTGVGGYTF,TGTGCCAGCAGTCAAGGGACAGGGGTCGGTGGCTACACCTTC,TRBV12-3/TRBV12-4,14,.,TRBD1,TRBJ1-2
CASSGGHRSYEQYF,TGTGCCAGCAGCGGTGGTCACAGATCCTACGAGCAGTACTTC,TRBV7-2,14,few,.,TRBJ2-7
CASSQTRDMLIYNEQFF,TGTGCCAGCAGCCAGACTAGGGACATGCTTATATACAATGAGCAGTTCTTC,TRBV9,17,.,.,TRBJ2-1
CASSLVNRGPSGQYF,TGTGCCAGCAGCTTGGTTAACAGGGGGCCGAGTGGGCAGTACTTC,TRBV5-6,15,.,TRBD1,TRBJ2-5
CSATPGTDTQYF,TGCAGTGCTACCCCTGGCACAGATACGCAGTATTTT,TRBV20-1,12,.,.,TRBJ2-3
CASSFMPGADTQYF,TGTGCCAGCAGTTTTATGCCGGGTGCAGATACGCAGTATTTT,TRBV12-3/TRBV12-4,14,.,.,TRBJ2-3
CAWRPKLSGSGYTF,TGTGCCTGGAGACCGAAACTATCAGGGTCTGGCTACACCTTC,TRBV30,14,.,.,TRBJ1-2
CATSRGFSDSYEQYF,TGTGCCACCAGCAGAGGTTTCAGCGACTCTTACGAGCAGTACTTC,TRBV15,15,.,.,TRBJ2-7